This record looks at one TCR beta chain sequence and its context. This sample was taken from a study of regulatory dendritic cells for organ transplantation. The trim removed 0 bases at V and 4 bases at J, leaving 7 bases unmatched. The CDR3 runs to 16 residues. Germline V gene data show CDR1 as SGHNT and CDR2 as YYREEE (reference sequence). Profiling relied on immunoSEQ multiplex PCR, and the TCRdb table lists in-frame clones only, not all of them. The table shows about 38,000 clones, with 85% to 95% occurring only once. The gene calls are TRBV5-4 and TRBJ2-1, with 7 bases lining up with TRBD2. Sequenced material: naive CD8+ T cells from blood. Subset described: CD45RA+ naive T cells. The clonotype was recovered from a human donor in good health. The CDR3, as DNA: TGTGCCAGCAGCTTGGACGGGACTACTTATTACAATGAGCAGTTCTTC. Translated, it gives CASSLDGTTYYNEQFF. Combining the CDR3 with reference TRBV5-4 and TRBJ2-1 gives the whole variable domain ETGVTQSPTHLIKTRGQQVTLRCSSQSGHNTVSWYQQALGQGPQFIFQYYREEENGRGNFPPRFSGLQFPNYSSELNVNALELDDSALYLCASSLDGTTYYNEQFFGPGTRLTVL.